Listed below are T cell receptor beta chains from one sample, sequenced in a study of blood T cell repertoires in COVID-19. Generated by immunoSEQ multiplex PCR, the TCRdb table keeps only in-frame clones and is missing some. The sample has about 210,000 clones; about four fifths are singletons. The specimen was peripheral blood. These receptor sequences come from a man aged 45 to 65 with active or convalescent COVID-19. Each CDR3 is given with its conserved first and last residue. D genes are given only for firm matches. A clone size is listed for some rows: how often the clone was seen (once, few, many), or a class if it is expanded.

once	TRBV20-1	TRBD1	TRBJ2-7	CSASQGAYEQYF	TGCAGTGCTAGTCAGGGGGCGTACGAGCAGTACTTC
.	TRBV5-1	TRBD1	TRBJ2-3	CASSLVRQGPTDTQYF	TGCGCCAGCAGCTTGGTGCGACAGGGGCCCACAGATACGCAGTATTTT
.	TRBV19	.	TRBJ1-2	CASSKFQDSPYYGYTF	TGTGCCAGTAGTAAATTTCAGGACAGCCCTTACTATGGCTACACCTTC
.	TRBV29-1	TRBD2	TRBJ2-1	CSVVSGRGYEQFF	TGCAGCGTTGTTAGCGGGAGGGGGTATGAGCAGTTCTTC
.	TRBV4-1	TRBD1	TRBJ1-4	CASSPTGATNEKLFF	TGCGCCAGCAGCCCCACAGGGGCAACTAATGAAAAACTGTTTTTT
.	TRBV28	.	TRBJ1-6	CASSPPSGHHTTLHF	TGTGCCAGCAGTCCTCCGTCGGGACACCATACGACCCTCCACTTT
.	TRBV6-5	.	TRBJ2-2	CASRGPGPGELFF	TGTGCCAGCAGGGGGCCCGGTCCCGGGGAGCTGTTTTTT
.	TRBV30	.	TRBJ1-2	CAWSVGPSGGYTF	TGTGCCTGGAGTGTAGGGCCCTCAGGGGGCTACACCTTC
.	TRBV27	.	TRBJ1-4	CASSLSAGLEKLFF	TGTGCCAGCAGTTTATCCGCGGGCTTGGAAAAACTGTTTTTT
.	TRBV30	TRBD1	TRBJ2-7	CAWSYGTDNEQYF	TGTGCCTGGAGTTACGGGACAGACAACGAGCAGTACTTC
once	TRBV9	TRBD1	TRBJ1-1	CASSVEDRAQGNTEAFF	TGTGCCAGCAGCGTAGAGGACAGGGCCCAAGGTAACACTGAAGCTTTCTTT
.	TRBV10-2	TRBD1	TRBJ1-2	CASSEQGLGYTF	TGCGCCAGCAGTGAACAGGGGCTGGGCTACACCTTC
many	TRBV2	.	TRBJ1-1	CASTLDRRSEAFF	TGTGCCAGCACCCTAGACCGGAGGAGTGAAGCTTTCTTT
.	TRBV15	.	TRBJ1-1	CATSRGGGGTEAFF	TGTGCCACCAGCAGAGGTGGGGGGGGCACTGAAGCTTTCTTT
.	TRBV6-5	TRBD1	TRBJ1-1	CASRRQGSFTEAFF	TGTGCCAGCAGACGACAGGGGAGTTTCACTGAAGCTTTCTTT
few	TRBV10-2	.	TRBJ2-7	CASSESNRGSYEQYF	TGCGCCAGCAGTGAGTCTAATAGGGGGTCCTACGAGCAGTACTTC
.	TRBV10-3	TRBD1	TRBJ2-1	CAYSQGANNEQFF	TGTGCATACTCGCAGGGGGCGAACAATGAGCAGTTCTTC
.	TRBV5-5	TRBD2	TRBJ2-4	CASSSRLAEGVLAKNIQYF	TGTGCCAGCAGCTCCCGACTAGCGGAGGGGGTTTTAGCCAAAAACATTCAGTACTTC
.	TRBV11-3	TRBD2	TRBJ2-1	CASSSGLAGGYNEQFF	TGTGCCAGCAGCTCGGGACTAGCGGGGGGCTACAATGAGCAGTTCTTC
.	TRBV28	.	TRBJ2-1	CAGATSARDEQFF	TGTGCCGGCGCCACTAGTGCTCGGGATGAGCAGTTCTTC
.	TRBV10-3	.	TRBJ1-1	CAISEGPGMATEAFF	TGTGCCATCAGTGAGGGCCCAGGGATGGCCACTGAAGCTTTCTTT
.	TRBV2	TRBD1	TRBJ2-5	CATLRTGGVQETQYF	TGTGCCACCCTACGGACAGGGGGGGTCCAAGAGACCCAGTACTTC
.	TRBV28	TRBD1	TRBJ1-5	CASRERTGGRNQPQHF	TGTGCCAGCCGAGAGAGAACAGGGGGAAGAAATCAGCCCCAGCATTTT
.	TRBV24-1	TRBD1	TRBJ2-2	CATSDPGTGLSGELFF	TGTGCCACCAGTGATCCTGGGACAGGGTTGTCCGGGGAGCTGTTTTTT
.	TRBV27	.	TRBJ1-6	CASSFWGVTNSPLHF	TGTGCCAGCAGTTTTTGGGGGGTGACGAATTCACCCCTCCACTTT
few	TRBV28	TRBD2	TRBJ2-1	CASSFRRTSGRRYSSYNEQFF	TGTGCCAGCAGTTTCCGGCGGACTAGCGGGAGGAGATATAGCTCCTACAATGAGCAGTTCTTC
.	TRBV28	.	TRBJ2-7	CASSSLSYEQYF	TGTGCCAGCAGTTCCCTTTCCTACGAGCAGTACTTC
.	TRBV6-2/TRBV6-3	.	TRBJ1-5	CASSYSSWEGVDQPQHF	TGTGCCAGCAGTTACTCCTCGTGGGAGGGGGTCGATCAGCCCCAGCATTTT
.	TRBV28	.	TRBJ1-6	CASLGGRNSPLHF	TGTGCCAGCCTGGGAGGGCGGAATTCACCCCTCCACTTT
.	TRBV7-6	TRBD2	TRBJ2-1	CASSVGLANAYNEQFF	TGTGCCAGCAGCGTAGGACTAGCGAATGCCTACAATGAGCAGTTCTTC
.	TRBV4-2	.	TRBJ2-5	CASSQVGRTLLRGETQYF	TGTGCCAGCAGCCAAGTAGGCCGGACACTCCTCAGAGGAGAGACCCAGTACTTC
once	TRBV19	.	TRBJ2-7	CASSIRDGQTYEQYF	TGTGCCAGTAGTATAAGGGACGGACAGACCTACGAGCAGTACTTC
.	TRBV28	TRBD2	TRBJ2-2	CASSYGRAGELFF	TGTGCCAGCAGTTACGGGAGGGCCGGGGAGCTGTTTTTT
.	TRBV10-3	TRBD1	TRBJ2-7	CAISVRTGPSYEQYF	TGTGCCATCAGTGTTAGGACAGGGCCCTCCTACGAGCAGTACTTC
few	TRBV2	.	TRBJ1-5	CASRDTGPHQPQHF	TGTGCCAGCAGAGATACAGGGCCCCATCAGCCCCAGCATTTT
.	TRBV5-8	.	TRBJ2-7	CASSFPDEQYF	TGTGCCAGCAGCTTTCCAGACGAGCAGTACTTC
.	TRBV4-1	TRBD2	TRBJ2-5	CASPTSVTKGGETQYF	TGCGCCAGCCCGACTAGCGTCACTAAGGGTGGGGAGACCCAGTACTTC
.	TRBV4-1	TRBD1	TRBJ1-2	CASSQPRQGNYGYTF	TGCGCCAGCAGCCAACCCCGACAGGGTAACTATGGCTACACCTTC
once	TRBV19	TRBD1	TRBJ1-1	CASSIYTGTGKVEAFF	TGTGCCAGTAGTATTTACACCGGGACAGGGAAAGTTGAAGCTTTCTTT